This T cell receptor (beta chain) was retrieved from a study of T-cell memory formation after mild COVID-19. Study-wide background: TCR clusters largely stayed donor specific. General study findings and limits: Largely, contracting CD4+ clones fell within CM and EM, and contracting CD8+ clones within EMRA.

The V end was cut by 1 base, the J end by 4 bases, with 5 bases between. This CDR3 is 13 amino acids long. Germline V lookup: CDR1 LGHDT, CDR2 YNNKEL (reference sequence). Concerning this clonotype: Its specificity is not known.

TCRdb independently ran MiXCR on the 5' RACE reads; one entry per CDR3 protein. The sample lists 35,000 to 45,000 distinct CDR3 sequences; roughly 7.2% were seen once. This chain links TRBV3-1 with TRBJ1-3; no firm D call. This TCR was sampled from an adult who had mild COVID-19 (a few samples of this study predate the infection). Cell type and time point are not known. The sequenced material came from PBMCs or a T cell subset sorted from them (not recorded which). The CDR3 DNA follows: TGTGCCAGCAGCCAAGTTCTGGGAAACACCATATATTTT. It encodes CASSQVLGNTIYF.